The 20 T cell receptor beta chains presented below share a single source sample, sequenced in a study of PD-1 blockade in mismatch repair-deficient tumors. Sequencing was performed with immunoSEQ multiplex PCR; in TCRdb, only in-frame clones are kept and a portion is missing. The sample contains about 130,000 clones, roughly 90% of which appear only once. The source was peripheral blood, collected approximately 70 weeks after starting pembrolizumab. These receptors all stem from an adult with mismatch repair-deficient cancer.

The chain has TRBV4-3 and TRBJ2-7; D not resolved. Germline V gene lookup returns CDR1 LGHNA and CDR2 YSLEER. This CDR3 region has 13 residues. V lost 1 base and J 3 bases, leaving 7 bases between the germline ends. The CDR3 loop reads CASSQGRYYEQYF. The CDR3 bases are TGCGCCAGCAGCCAAGGCAGATACTACGAGCAGTACTTC.

J is TRBJ2-7 and V is TRBV16; D may be TRBD1 (6 bases). Trimming removed 3 bases at V and 1 base at J, with 19 bases between. The CDR3 consists of 17 residues. Germline V gene data show CDR1 as KGHSY and CDR2 as FQNENV. The CDR3 here is CASSQGHEGLLSYEQYF. As DNA, the CDR3 is TGTGCCAGCAGCCAGGGACACGAGGGCCTTTTATCCTACGAGCAGTACTTC.

J is TRBJ2-2 and V is TRBV19; D is unclear. The CDR3 totals 13 residues. The V gene lost 8 bases and the J gene lost 3 bases, with 10 bases spanning the gap. Looked up from germline, CDR1 is LNHDA and CDR2 is SQIVND (reference sequence). The CDR3 DNA sequence: TGTGCCAGTTGTTTCCTTTACACCGGGGAGCTGTTTTTT. It is translated as CASCFLYTGELFF.

The chain links TRBV19 to TRBJ2-2; D is unclear. Between the trimmed V and J ends, which lost 7 bases and 7 bases, there was a span of 7 bases. This CDR3 has 11 amino acids. Per the germline V gene, CDR1 is LNHDA and CDR2 is SQIVND (reference sequence). CDR3 DNA: TGTGCCAGTATCATGGGCGGGGAGCTGTTTTTT. The encoded protein is CASIMGGELFF.

The chain is built from TRBV7-6 and TRBJ2-2, with 8 bases that match TRBD1. Trimming cost V 5 bases and J 5 bases; bases outside gene matches: 10. CDR3 length: 16 residues. The germline gives CDR1 SGHVS, CDR2 FNYEAQ. The CDR3 coding sequence is TGTGCCAGCAGCCCAACCCAGGACAGGGCTACCGGGGAGCTGTTTTTT. Translating it yields CASSPTQDRATGELFF. The variable domain in full, completed from reference TRBV7-6 and TRBJ2-2, reads GAGVSQSPRYKVTKRGQDVALRCDPISGHVSLYWYRQALGQGPEFLTYFNYEAQQDKSGLPNDRFSAERPEGSISTLTIQRTEQRDSAMYRCASSPTQDRATGELFFGEGSRLTVL.

This clone appeared a few times. This chain's CDR3 is CASSIGDPRRAEQYF. The CDR3 DNA sequence: TGTGCCAGTAGTATCGGGGATCCTCGGAGGGCCGAGCAGTACTTC. This rearrangement joins TRBV19 to TRBJ2-7; a weak D match, TRBD2 (6 bases). The CDR3 spans 15 residues. V shed 3 bases and J shed 6 bases, with 18 bases lying between them. Germline V gives CDR1 LNHDA, CDR2 SQIVND (reference sequence).

The chain combines TRBV5-5 with TRBJ2-7; D remains unclear. The V gene's germline CDR1 is SGHKS and CDR2 YYEKEE (reference sequence). The CDR3 sequence is 12 residues long. The V and J ends lost 4 bases and 1 base respectively, with 6 bases between them. The CDR3 region has the DNA TGTGCCAGCAGCCACGCGTCCTACGAGCAGTACTTC. It is translated as CASSHASYEQYF.

V is TRBV5-8 and J is TRBJ2-7; D gene ambiguous. Trimming took 1 base from V and 13 from J, leaving 9 bases between them. Per the germline V gene, CDR1 is SGHTS and CDR2 is YDEGEE. The CDR3 extends over 10 amino acids. CDR3 coding DNA: TGTGCCAGCAGCTTGAAAGTATTTTACTTC. Translated: CASSLKVFYF.

Written as DNA, the CDR3 is TGTGCCAGCAGCGCGACAGGGGATGGAAACACCATATATTTT. Amino acids: CASSATGDGNTIYF. The J gene is TRBJ1-3, the V gene TRBV7-9; 8 bases match TRBD1. This CDR3 is 14 amino acids long. V was clipped by 5 bases and J by 3 bases; unmatched bases: 3. Germline-derived CDR1 and CDR2 are SEHNR and FQNEAQ (reference sequence).

The V and J genes are TRBV27 and TRBJ2-7; D is possibly TRBD1 (6 bases). CDR1 is MNHEY, CDR2 SMNVEV, per germline (reference sequence). There are 16 residues in the CDR3. V lost 5 bases, J lost 2 bases, and 19 bases lay in between. In DNA, the CDR3 is TGTGCCAGCAGTATTACCGCCGGACAGTCTACCTACGAGCAGTACTTC. Translated: CASSITAGQSTYEQYF.

The V call is TRBV10-2, the J call TRBJ2-7; the match to TRBD2 covers 10 bases. Germline-derived CDR1 and CDR2 are WSHSY and SAAADI. V lost 8 bases and J lost 1; bases outside the gene matches: 5. This CDR3 contains 14 residues. The CDR3 protein is CASGSGLASYEQYF. CDR3 in DNA: TGCGCCAGCGGATCGGGACTAGCGTCCTACGAGCAGTACTTC.

The chain combines TRBV7-9 with TRBJ2-5, with TRBD1 matching 8 bases. Germline CDR1 SEHNR, CDR2 FQNEAQ (reference sequence). V trimming: 2 bases; J trimming: 3 bases; junction bases outside the gene matches: 5. CDR3 size: 15 residues. CDR3 in DNA: TGTGCCAGCAGCTTATCAGGGGGCTTTGAAGAGACCCAGTACTTC. Its translation is CASSLSGGFEETQYF.

The chain joins TRBV18 to TRBJ1-3; D not resolved. The CDR3 loop spans 15 amino acids. CDR1 is KGHSH and CDR2 is LQKENI in the germline V gene. Trimming stripped 1 base from V and 2 bases from J, with 9 bases between. CDR3 sequence reads: CASSPQGFTGNTIYF. As DNA, the CDR3 is TGTGCCAGCTCACCACAGGGTTTCACTGGAAACACCATATATTTT.

The J gene is TRBJ2-7, the V gene TRBV7-3; D may be TRBD1 or TRBD2 (6 bases each). Germline loops: CDR1 SGHTA, CDR2 FQGTGA. V lost 5 bases to trimming and J lost 5 bases, with 19 bases between them. The CDR3 totals 15 residues. In nucleotides, the CDR3 is TGTGCCAGCAGCCTATCGGGGGCCGGGGGAAACGAGCAGTACTTC. Translated: CASSLSGAGGNEQYF.

As to this clone: No conserved phenylalanine or tryptophan ends this CDR3, so it is likely a read error. No DNA is shown, since the ends of the CDR3 on it are uncertain; the CDR3 is the one TCRdb lists. The J gene is TRBJ2-7, the V gene TRBV5-1; the tabulated D call, TRBD2, remains unverified against the DNA. CDR1 is SGHRS and CDR2 is YFSETQ in the germline V gene. Including both end residues, the CDR3 is 15 amino acids long. The CDR3 protein is CASSLLIRCGCGGAI.

V is TRBV9 and J is TRBJ2-7, with TRBD2 matching 11 bases. The CDR3 totals 15 residues. Germline trimming cut 4 bases from V and 0 bases from J; bases unmatched to any gene: 3. In germline, CDR1 is SGDLS, CDR2 YYNGEE. CDR3 amino acids: CASSKGLAGSYEQYF. CDR3 nucleotides: TGTGCCAGCAGCAAAGGACTAGCGGGCTCCTACGAGCAGTACTTC.

This clone has a handful of counts. The rearrangement uses TRBV6-4 and TRBJ2-7; D ambiguous. Germline V gene data show CDR1 as MRHNA and CDR2 as SNTAGT. V lost 3 bases to trimming and J lost 3 bases, with 6 bases between them. The CDR3 is 12 amino acids. CDR3 in amino acids: CASSESGYEQYF. CDR3 DNA: TGTGCCAGCAGTGAATCTGGCTACGAGCAGTACTTC.

The J gene is TRBJ1-1, the V gene TRBV2, with D unclear. This CDR3 is 11 amino acids long. Per germline, CDR1 SNHLY and CDR2 FYNNEI. Trimming cost V 6 bases and J 3 bases, with 5 bases left between them. This CDR3 is CASRGYTEAFF. The CDR3 bases are TGTGCCAGCAGGGGGTACACTGAAGCTTTCTTT.

As for this clone: Other DNA sequences in the same sample also yield this CDR3. The V gene is TRBV6-4, the J gene TRBJ2-1; TRBD2 agrees at 9 bases. Germline V lookup: CDR1 MRHNA, CDR2 SNTAGT. The CDR3 is made up of 15 amino acids. Unmatched junction bases numbered 1, after V lost 0 bases and J lost 4 bases. CDR3 in DNA: TGTGCCAGCAGTGACTCTAGCGGGAGTTACAATGAGCAGTTCTTC. Protein product: CASSDSSGSYNEQFF.

The V call is TRBV19, the J call TRBJ1-1; D uncertain. In germline, CDR1 is LNHDA, CDR2 SQIVND (reference sequence). The CDR3 has 12 amino acids. V lost 6 bases and J 10 bases, leaving 15 bases between the germline ends. CDR3 coding DNA: TGTGCCAGTAGCCGGGGAACAGAGGTAGCTTTCTTT. This sequence encodes CASSRGTEVAFF.